This TCR beta chain comes out of a study of shared clonotypes between healthy human individuals. In germline, CDR1 is SQVTM, CDR2 ANQGSEA. CDR3 length: 13 amino acids. The method was immunoSEQ multiplex PCR; TCRdb's version includes in-frame clones alone and lacks a portion of them. The sample comprises roughly 300,000 clones, more than 75% of which are singletons, and around 16% rests with the top ten. V gene TRBV29-1 combines with J gene TRBJ2-1; TRBD1 matches 7 bases. This receptor was identified in a man between 18 and 29 years old in good health. Sequencing was performed on memory CD8+ T cells sorted from blood. Sample subset: CD45RO+ cells pooled with CCR7-negative TemRA cells. The DNA for the CDR3 is TGCAGAGCAGACAGGGAGCCTTACAATGAGCAGTTCTTC. The encoded protein is CRADREPYNEQFF.